The next 6 T cell receptor beta chains were all read from a single sample in a study of graft-versus-host responses after intestinal transplantation (dated by TCRdb to about 2021). Antigen specificity for these receptors is unknown. Explained via the paper, the time point label denotes: cells obtained before transplantation from donor or recipient. The library was prepared using the immunoSEQ multiplex PCR assay. The table was pulled from immuneACCESS by TCRdb, which kept in-frame rearrangements only. Such tables lose some clones; where checked, under half of the loss comes from unresolved V genes, and the rest has no known cause. Within this sample are about 99,000 clones, with 80% to 95% of them counted one time only. The ten biggest clones cover under 1.5% of the sample. The starting material was unstimulated CD8+ T cells sorted from spleen or lymph node cells, obtained before intestinal transplant. The receptors were gathered from a human donor who received an intestinal transplant.

Worth noting for this clone: One junction end disagrees with the germline gene, perhaps due to a read error. The rearrangement uses TRBV7-2 and TRBJ1-2; D call uncertain. There are 13 residues in the CDR3. The germline V gene has CDR1 SGHTA and CDR2 FQGNSA. The CDR3 is CAGRREGSLGYTF. In nucleotides, the CDR3 is TGTGCCGGCAGAAGGGAGGGCAGCCTAGGCTACACCTTC.

The chain carries TRBV6-5 and TRBJ2-5; 8 bases agree with TRBD2. This CDR3 contains 14 residues. Germline V gene data show CDR1 as MNHEY and CDR2 as SVGAGI. The V and J ends lost 6 bases and 1 base, in that order; junction bases with no gene match: 4. The CDR3 sequence is CASSSTSGQETQYF. CDR3 coding DNA: TGTGCCAGCAGCTCAACTAGCGGCCAAGAGACCCAGTACTTC.

This chain uses TRBV5-1 with TRBJ2-1; maybe TRBD2 (6 bases). This CDR3 spans 15 amino acids. Deletions cut 4 bases from V and 2 bases from J, with 13 bases between. Per the germline V gene, CDR1 is SGHRS and CDR2 is YFSETQ. The CDR3 protein is CASSLVAATYNEQFF. In nucleotides, the CDR3 is TGCGCCAGCAGCCTTGTAGCGGCGACCTACAATGAGCAGTTCTTC.

The chain recombines TRBV4-1 with TRBJ2-4, with 9 bases lining up with TRBD1. The CDR3 has 16 amino acids. Trimming at V came to 4 bases and at J to 6 bases, leaving 10 bases not matched to a gene. Germline V gene data show CDR1 as MGHRA and CDR2 as YSYEKL. CDR3 amino acids: CASSLFVGGQGNIQYF. CDR3 DNA: TGCGCCAGCAGCCTCTTTGTGGGGGGACAGGGAAACATTCAGTACTTC.

The V gene is TRBV7-9, the J gene TRBJ1-2, with D perhaps matching TRBD1 (5 bases). Looked up from germline, CDR1 is SEHNR and CDR2 is FQNEAQ (reference sequence). CDR3 length: 14 amino acids. V lost 5 bases, J lost 4 bases, and 14 bases lay in between. CDR3: CASSASQVPYGYTF. CDR3 sequence (DNA): TGTGCCAGCAGCGCCTCACAGGTGCCCTATGGCTACACCTTC.

The gene calls are TRBV7-2 and TRBJ2-3, with D possibly matching TRBD1 (6 bases). The V and J ends lost 7 bases and 0 bases respectively, with 11 bases between them. This CDR3 is 14 amino acids long. Germline V gives CDR1 SGHTA, CDR2 FQGNSA. The CDR3 DNA reads TGTGCCAGCAAGGACAGAGCGAGCACAGATACGCAGTATTTT. Amino acid sequence: CASKDRASTDTQYF.